A single sample gave rise to the 10 T cell receptor beta chains below, sequenced in a study of blood T cells in healthy people across ages. The use of a sample-barcoded 5' primer and a J-beta primer mix characterized a second PCR of about 6 to 12 cycles. One entry per CDR3 protein, called by TCRdb with MiXCR from the 5' RACE reads. The sample lists hundreds of thousands of distinct CDR3 sequences, approximately 25% occurring once. This sample also appeared in a second study, on T cells of mothers and their children.

The source material was blood. These receptor sequences come from a boy between 10 and 17 years old in good health.

This chain connects TRBV12-3 or TRBV12-4 to TRBJ1-5, with 7 bases identical to TRBD1. The CDR3 covers 15 residues. The V segment lost 7 bases and the J segment 4 bases; nucleotides outside the gene matches: 10. The DNA of the CDR3 is TGTGCCAGCAACGATGGGACAGCCCTTAATCAGCCCCAGCATTTT. It is translated as CASNDGTALNQPQHF.

This chain uses TRBV27 with TRBJ2-5; 9 bases line up with TRBD1. The J call may be wrong; the DNA end is better matched by TRBJ2-1. The CDR3 consists of 14 residues. Germline CDR1 reads MNHEY; CDR2 reads SMNVEV (reference sequence). DNA of the CDR3: TGTGCCAGCAGGACAGGGGGGTTCTACAATGAGCAGTTCTTC. Amino acid sequence: CASRTGGFYNEQFF.

This rearrangement joins TRBV7-2 to TRBJ2-7, with D perhaps TRBD2 (5 bases). The V gene lost 11 bases and the J gene lost 0 bases, with 14 bases spanning the gap. CDR1 and CDR2 (germline): SGHTA, FQGNSA. The CDR3 consists of 13 residues. As DNA, the CDR3 is TGTGCCTCGGGTGGGAGTAGCTCCTACGAGCAGTACTTC. Amino acids: CASGGSSSYEQYF.

V and J are TRBV5-4 and TRBJ2-5; 10 bases map to TRBD2. V was pared by 2 bases and J by 0 bases, with 4 bases of the junction left unmatched. This CDR3 region has 16 residues. Germline V CDR1 and CDR2: SGHNT, YYREEE (reference sequence). CDR3 coding DNA: TGTGCCAGCAGCTTCCAGCGGGGGGGGAACCAAGAGACCCAGTACTTC. This encodes CASSFQRGGNQETQYF.

This chain uses TRBV2 with TRBJ2-1; 9 bases map to TRBD1. Losses at the gene ends were 5 bases for V and 3 bases for J; bases not matched to a gene: 5. This CDR3 is 15 amino acids long. Germline V gene lookup returns CDR1 SNHLY and CDR2 FYNNEI. DNA for the CDR3: TGTGCCAGCAGTACAGGGGGCGCGGACTACAATGAGCAGTTCTTC. The encoded protein is CASSTGGADYNEQFF.

This chain links TRBV9 with TRBJ2-7; TRBD1 matches at 9 bases. The length of the CDR3 is 14 residues. J was trimmed by 4 bases and V by 5 bases; bases with no gene match: 7. Germline CDR1 and CDR2: SGDLS and YYNGEE. The CDR3 sequence is CASSGTGRGYEQYF. The CDR3 bases are TGTGCCAGCAGTGGGACAGGGAGGGGGTACGAGCAGTACTTC.

The chain carries TRBV27 and TRBJ2-5; tentative D call: TRBD2 (5 bases). TRBJ2-1 explains the end of the DNA better; the J call may be wrong. The CDR3 sequence is 13 residues long. Germline values: CDR1 MNHEY, CDR2 SMNVEV (reference sequence). The CDR3 coding sequence is TGTGCCAGCTCTGGGAGAGTATACAATGAGCAGTTCTTC. Its protein is CASSGRVYNEQFF.

This clonotype has more than one count but fewer than ten. The chain couples TRBV29-1 to TRBJ2-7; 8 positions agree with TRBD2. The CDR3 consists of 14 residues. CDR1 SQVTM and CDR2 ANQGSEA come from the germline V gene. Trimming cost V 5 bases and J 2 bases; bases outside gene matches: 8. The DNA for the CDR3 is TGCAGCGTTTTTCTAGCGGGTTCTACCTACGAGCAGTACTTC. Amino acid sequence: CSVFLAGSTYEQYF.

This clonotype appeared a few times. The rearrangement links TRBV29-1 to TRBJ2-5, with 10 bases aligning to TRBD2. CDR3 size: 13 residues. Germline V gene sequence: CDR1 SQVTM, CDR2 ANQGSEA. Trimming cost V 7 bases and J 5 bases; bases outside gene matches: 7. In DNA, the CDR3 is TGCAGCGCAGCGGGAGGGCCTCTGGAGACCCAGTACTTC. Its translation: CSAAGGPLETQYF.

This chain links TRBV27 with TRBJ1-1; TRBD1 is a possible D gene (5 bases). Germline V CDR1 and CDR2: MNHEY, SMNVEV (reference sequence). Trimming shortened V by 5 bases and J by 7 bases, and 17 bases separated the two germline ends. The CDR3 covers 14 residues. CDR3 sequence reads: CASSPRETPLEAFF. The CDR3 nucleotides read TGTGCCAGCAGTCCCAGGGAGACCCCACTTGAAGCTTTCTTT.